Each of the 17 T cell receptor beta chains below was sequenced from the same sample in a study of early T cells in non-severe SARS-CoV-2 infection. TCRdb independently ran MiXCR on the 5' RACE reads; one entry per CDR3 protein. Of 61,000 or so distinct CDR3 sequences in the sample, 12% were seen once. The sequences come from whole blood, collected at baseline. The receptors were gathered from an adult who was a healthcare worker with PCR-confirmed SARS-CoV-2 infection or an uninfected control (not recorded which). The donor label of this sample is uncertain.

The V and J genes are TRBV5-4 and TRBJ2-2, with TRBD1 matching over 9 bases. This CDR3 spans 15 amino acids. Trimming removed 3 bases from V and 3 bases from J; junction bases left unmatched: 3. Germline V gene lookup returns CDR1 SGHNT and CDR2 YYREEE (reference sequence). This CDR3 is CASSSRDRDTGELFF. CDR3 sequence (DNA): TGTGCCAGCAGCTCCCGGGACAGGGACACCGGGGAGCTGTTTTTT.

The chain joins TRBV6-1 to TRBJ2-7, with D hard to call. CDR3 length equals 12 residues. With 2 bases removed from V and 3 bases from J, the gap between germline ends came to 5 bases. Germline V gene data show CDR1 as MNHNS and CDR2 as SASEGT. The CDR3 region is CASSEKGYEQYV. CDR3 nucleotides: TGTGCCAGCAGTGAAAAGGGCTACGAGCAGTACGTC.

This clonotype was seen only a few times. The chain recombines TRBV7-8 with TRBJ2-7, with no clear D. Per germline, CDR1 SGHVS and CDR2 FQNEAQ. Trimming removed 2 bases from V and 5 bases from J, with 13 bases in between. CDR3 length equals 14 residues. The CDR3 DNA sequence: TGTGCCAGCAGCTTAATCGCCAATTTCAACGAGCAGTACGTC. It yields the protein CASSLIANFNEQYV.

J is TRBJ2-5 and V is TRBV4-1; TRBD1 aligns across 9 bases. Germline CDR1 MGHRA, CDR2 YSYEKL. V dropped 3 bases and J dropped 5; count of bases not matched to a gene: 4. The CDR3 extends over 14 amino acids. Here the CDR3 reads CASSQGQGTETQYF. Here the CDR3 DNA reads TGCGCCAGCAGCCAGGGACAGGGTACGGAGACCCAGTACTTC.

This clonotype turned up a few times. This rearrangement joins TRBV19 to TRBJ2-3; D is perhaps TRBD2 (5 bases). Per the germline V gene, CDR1 is LNHDA and CDR2 is SQIVND (reference sequence). Trimming took off 5 bases at V and 4 bases at J, with 34 bases between the two ends. The CDR3 spans 21 residues. CDR3 loop: CASSPAGVPSFLGSSSDTQYF. In DNA form, the CDR3 reads TGTGCCAGTAGTCCTGCGGGCGTTCCCTCTTTTTTGGGATCCTCGTCAGATACGCAGTATTTT.

This clonotype was seen once. The J gene is TRBJ2-4, the V gene TRBV29-1; possible D gene TRBD1, 6 bases. The V and J ends lost 7 bases and 1 base respectively, with 14 bases between them. The CDR3 spans 14 residues. Germline V lookup: CDR1 SQVTM, CDR2 ANQGSEA. The DNA of the CDR3 is TGCAGCGCCCTACAGGGTAACGCCAAAAACATTCAGTACTTC. This encodes CSALQGNAKNIQYF.

This clonotype was recorded at least ten times. This rearrangement joins TRBV6-5 to TRBJ2-2; unclear D gene. CDR3 size: 16 residues. CDR1 is MNHEY and CDR2 is SVGAGI in the germline V gene. V lost 2 bases and J lost 2, with 12 bases in between. The DNA for the CDR3 is TGTGCCAGCAGTTACGGATTATCTATAAACACCGGGGAGCTGTTTTTT. Protein sequence: CASSYGLSINTGELFF.

This clonotype was counted a few times. The chain employs TRBV30 and TRBJ2-3; D unclear. The CDR3 consists of 14 residues. CDR1 is GTSNPN and CDR2 is SVGIG in the germline V gene (reference sequence). Trimming removed 2 bases at V and 7 bases at J, with 16 bases between. CDR3 amino acids: CAWSLTRITNTQYF. The DNA of the CDR3 is TGTGCCTGGAGTCTAACCCGGATAACTAATACGCAGTATTTT.

This clonotype appeared a few times. The rearrangement uses TRBV21-1 and TRBJ1-1; the table names TRBD1, a call not compared with the DNA. TRBV21-1 is annotated as a pseudogene. The CDR3 is 18 amino acids. The CDR3 DNA reads TGTGCCAGCAGCAAACCCCCGCCTGAGGCAGCCATGAACACTGAAGCTTTCTTT. This encodes CASSKPPPEAAMNTEAFF.

The chain has TRBV25-1 and TRBJ1-1; 8 bases match TRBD1. The CDR3 is made up of 14 amino acids. Per germline, CDR1 MGHDK and CDR2 SYGVNS. V gave up 6 bases and J gave up 0 bases; unmatched junction bases: 3. CDR3 loop: CASSQTGVNTEAFF. As DNA, the CDR3 is TGTGCCAGCAGCCAGACAGGGGTGAACACTGAAGCTTTCTTT.

This clonotype was seen only a few times. This chain joins TRBV7-3 and TRBJ2-3; D is possibly TRBD2 (5 bases). Trimming removed 5 bases at V and 4 bases at J, with 13 bases between. This CDR3 is 14 amino acids long. CDR1 and CDR2 from the germline V gene are SGHTA and FQGTGA. The CDR3, as DNA: TGTGCCAGCAGCCCAAGGGCGGGTGCAGATACGCAGTATTTT. It encodes CASSPRAGADTQYF. Complete variable domain (other parts from reference TRBV7-3 and TRBJ2-3): GAGVSQTPSNKVTEKGKYVELRCDPISGHTALYWYRQSLGQGPEFLIYFQGTGAADDSGLPNDRFFAVRPEGSVSTLKIQRTERGDSAVYLCASSPRAGADTQYFGPGTRLTVL.

The table lists this clonotype with a few counts. The chain couples TRBV5-1 to TRBJ2-5; D is uncertain. Germline CDR1 is SGHRS and CDR2 is YFSETQ. V was clipped by 1 base and J by 1 base, with 8 bases between them. The CDR3 has 14 amino acids. This CDR3 is CASSLTPAQETQYF. The DNA of the CDR3 is TGCGCCAGCAGCTTGACCCCGGCCCAAGAGACCCAGTACTTC.

V usage is TRBV7-6 and J usage is TRBJ2-1, with 7 bases fitting TRBD2. The trim removed 5 bases at V and 6 bases at J, leaving 16 bases unmatched. The germline V gene encodes CDR1 SGHVS and CDR2 FNYEAQ. The CDR3 consists of 17 residues. This chain's CDR3 is CASSHAGVGEYTNEQFF. For the CDR3, the DNA is TGTGCCAGCAGCCACGCGGGGGTAGGAGAGTATACCAATGAGCAGTTCTTC. Full variable domain (missing parts from reference TRBV7-6 and TRBJ2-1): GAGVSQSPRYKVTKRGQDVALRCDPISGHVSLYWYRQALGQGPEFLTYFNYEAQQDKSGLPNDRFSAERPEGSISTLTIQRTEQRDSAMYRCASSHAGVGEYTNEQFFGPGTRLTVL.

In this sample, this clonotype turned up a few times. V gene TRBV6-6 combines with J gene TRBJ1-3, with 7 bases identical to TRBD1. CDR1 and CDR2 from the germline V gene are MNHNY and SVGAGI (reference sequence). Trimming at V came to 2 bases and at J to 2 bases, leaving 6 bases not matched to a gene. This CDR3 is 16 amino acids long. This chain's CDR3 is CASSYPQGVTGNTIYF. As DNA, the CDR3 is TGTGCCAGCAGTTACCCCCAGGGGGTAACTGGAAACACCATATATTTT.

This clonotype has ten or more counts. The chain links TRBV15 to TRBJ1-5, with D hard to call. V was cut by 11 bases and J by 2 bases, with 13 bases left in between. This CDR3 is 13 amino acids long. Germline assignment: CDR1 LNHNV and CDR2 YYDKDF (reference sequence). The CDR3 DNA is TGTGCCGTCCGGGATACGGGCAATCAGCCCCAGCATTTT. It is translated as CAVRDTGNQPQHF.

This clonotype was counted between two and nine times. The rearrangement uses TRBV2 and TRBJ1-2, with D tentatively TRBD1 (6 bases). The V gene lost 2 bases and the J gene lost 5 bases, with 9 bases spanning the gap. This CDR3 is 13 amino acids long. Germline V gene lookup returns CDR1 SNHLY and CDR2 FYNNEI. In DNA, the CDR3 is TGTGCCAGCAGTGAATCGGACAGATATGGCTACACCTTC. Protein product: CASSESDRYGYTF.

This clonotype was counted a few times. The rearrangement links TRBV18 to TRBJ2-3; TRBD2 aligns across 7 bases. The trim removed 3 bases at V and 0 bases at J, leaving 6 bases unmatched. This CDR3 contains 16 residues. The germline gives CDR1 KGHSH, CDR2 LQKENI. The CDR3 protein is CASSPQRGLSTDTQYF. DNA for the CDR3: TGTGCCAGCTCACCCCAGCGGGGCCTTAGCACAGATACGCAGTATTTT.